The 11 T cell receptor beta chains below all came from one sample that was sequenced in a study of blood T cell repertoires in COVID-19. The assay was immunoSEQ multiplex PCR, and TCRdb's table has in-frame clones only and misses some. The repertoire includes hundreds of thousands of clones, around nine tenths of them detected once, and almost 4% sits in the top ten. The sequencing sample was made of PBMCs or T cells enriched from blood (not recorded which). Receptors were obtained from a woman aged 25 to 39 with acute COVID-19.

This chain joins TRBV12-3 or TRBV12-4 and TRBJ2-7; D may be TRBD2 (6 bases). The CDR3 runs 13 residues. The V end lost 7 bases, the J end lost 5 bases, and 15 bases lay between the germline ends. CDR3 loop: CASKLQGGNEQYF. The CDR3 DNA follows: TGTGCCAGCAAGCTTCAGGGCGGGAACGAGCAGTACTTC.

The chain combines TRBV9 with TRBJ2-5; the D gene is possibly TRBD1 (5 bases). CDR1 and CDR2 from the germline V gene are SGDLS and YYNGEE. The CDR3 covers 14 residues. V lost 3 bases to trimming and J lost 5 bases, with 14 bases between them. In DNA form, the CDR3 reads TGTGCCAGCAGCGGGACCCAGGGTGGCGAGACCCAGTACTTC. Translated: CASSGTQGGETQYF.

V is TRBV6-6 and J is TRBJ2-7, with 7 bases fitting TRBD1. J lost 3 bases, V lost 6 bases, and 8 bases had no gene match. The germline gives CDR1 MNHNY, CDR2 SVGAGI (reference sequence). The CDR3 totals 14 residues. The CDR3: CASSLGQVNYEQYF. Written as DNA, the CDR3 is TGTGCCAGCAGCCTCGGACAGGTCAACTACGAGCAGTACTTC.

This chain uses TRBV2 with TRBJ1-2; D unresolved. This CDR3 has 13 residues. V lost 1 base and J 5 bases, leaving 8 bases between the germline ends. From germline, CDR1 is SNHLY and CDR2 FYNNEI. CDR3 nucleotide sequence: TGTGCCAGCAGTGAAGGCACGACTTATGGCTACACCTTC. Encoded protein: CASSEGTTYGYTF.

Here the CDR3 DNA reads TGTGCCAGCAGCTTAGGTCCGGGACAGTCCTACGAGCAGTACTTC. Translated, it gives CASSLGPGQSYEQYF. The V call is TRBV7-9, the J call TRBJ2-7; 7 bases map to TRBD1. The germline V gene encodes CDR1 SEHNR and CDR2 FQNEAQ (reference sequence). The V gene end was trimmed by 1 base and the J gene end by 1 base; junction bases not matched to a gene: 4. The CDR3 sequence is 15 residues long.

V gene TRBV19 combines with J gene TRBJ2-3; 14 nucleotides match TRBD2. V trimming: 1 base; J trimming: 5 bases; junction bases outside the gene matches: 8. Germline V gene sequence: CDR1 LNHDA, CDR2 SQIVND (reference sequence). The CDR3 consists of 18 residues. CDR3 amino acids: CASSIAPGLAGVGDTQYF. The DNA of the CDR3 is TGTGCCAGTAGTATAGCCCCGGGACTAGCGGGGGTAGGAGATACGCAGTATTTT.

The count of this clone is one. The V gene is TRBV27, the J gene TRBJ1-4; D gene unclear. Trimming pared 8 bases from V and 1 base from J, leaving 17 bases between. This CDR3 contains 16 residues. Germline V CDR1 and CDR2: MNHEY, SMNVEV (reference sequence). The chain's CDR3 is CASAPEAPQTNEKLFF. The CDR3 DNA reads TGTGCCAGCGCGCCCGAAGCCCCTCAAACTAATGAAAAACTGTTTTTT. The full variable domain, completed using reference TRBV27 and TRBJ1-4, is EAQVTQNPRYLITVTGKKLTVTCSQNMNHEYMSWYRQDPGLGLRQIYYSMNVEVTDKGDVPEGYKVSRKEKRNFPLILESPSPNQTSLYFCASAPEAPQTNEKLFFGSGTQLSVL.

V is TRBV4-1 and J is TRBJ1-1; the D is unclear. Deletions cut 0 bases from V and 1 base from J, with 9 bases between. The V gene's germline CDR1 is MGHRA and CDR2 YSYEKL. The CDR3 is 15 residues long. CDR3 in amino acids: CASSQDQRQNTEAFF. Here the CDR3 DNA reads TGCGCCAGCAGCCAAGATCAGAGGCAGAACACTGAAGCTTTCTTT.

V and J are TRBV19 and TRBJ2-7; TRBD1 matches at 7 bases. The CDR3 contains 14 residues. V was pared by 5 bases and J by 5 bases, with 9 bases of the junction left unmatched. Germline CDR1 reads LNHDA; CDR2 reads SQIVND (reference sequence). The CDR3 protein is CASSSPDRVDEQYF. The CDR3 nucleotides read TGTGCCAGTAGTTCTCCCGACAGGGTTGACGAGCAGTACTTC.

There are a few counts of this clone. The chain employs TRBV6-5 and TRBJ1-1; D unresolved. Germline CDR1 MNHEY, CDR2 SVGAGI. V lost 0 bases, J lost 11 bases, and 13 bases lay in between. The CDR3 is 13 residues long. The CDR3 bases are TGTGCCAGCAGTTACTCATCTTCTGGACTTGCTTTCTTT. Its translation: CASSYSSSGLAFF.

J is TRBJ2-2 and V is TRBV7-9; 7 positions match TRBD1. Germline-derived CDR1 and CDR2 are SEHNR and FQNEAQ (reference sequence). Unmatched junction bases numbered 5, after V lost 6 bases and J lost 7 bases. CDR3 length equals 13 residues. The CDR3 here is CASSQQGIGELFF. The CDR3 nucleotides are TGTGCCAGCAGTCAACAGGGGATCGGGGAGCTGTTTTTT.